These 29 T cell receptor beta chains share one sample of origin, sequenced in a study of beta chain features in type 1 diabetes. The investigators reverse transcribed all of the isolated RNA, so they sequenced expressed TCRB transcripts. Produced via immunoSEQ multiplex PCR; TCRdb's table is partial and in-frame only. The sample records under 500,000 clones, over 25% being singletons. The source material was naive CD4+ T cells from blood. Source of these receptors: a man aged 18-30 years in good health.

A few counts support this clone. The chain is built from TRBV30 and TRBJ2-4; weak D call: TRBD2 (6 bases). The CDR3 is 14 residues long. Trimming took 0 bases from V and 5 from J, leaving 11 bases between them. Germline CDR1 reads GTSNPN; CDR2 reads SVGIG (reference sequence). The CDR3 nucleotides are TGTGCCTGGAGTGTACGGGACTGGGAAAACATTCAGTACTTC. Residues: CAWSVRDWENIQYF.

This clone was counted between two and nine times. The rearrangement joins TRBV29-1 to TRBJ2-3, with no clear D. Between the trimmed V and J ends, which lost 7 bases and 5 bases, there was a span of 10 bases. Germline V lookup: CDR1 SQVTM, CDR2 ANQGSEA. This CDR3 comprises 11 residues. The CDR3 nucleotides read TGCAGCGCGGAAGGAAGAGATACGCAGTATTTT. Protein: CSAEGRDTQYF.

This clone was counted a few times. This sequence joins TRBV7-2 and TRBJ2-5, with unresolved D. V gave up 4 bases and J gave up 4 bases, with 7 bases separating them. Germline CDR1 reads SGHTA; CDR2 reads FQGNSA. The CDR3 has 12 residues. CDR3 amino acids: CASSYPGETQYF. The CDR3 DNA reads TGTGCCAGCAGCTACCCAGGAGAGACCCAGTACTTC.

This clone was observed a handful of times. This chain links TRBV6-5 with TRBJ2-2; 10 nucleotides line up with TRBD2. This CDR3 is 15 amino acids long. From germline, CDR1 is MNHEY and CDR2 SVGAGI. Trimming cost V 7 bases and J 4 bases; bases outside gene matches: 6. The CDR3: CASKRSGRLTGELFF. The CDR3 DNA follows: TGTGCCAGCAAACGTAGCGGGAGGCTCACCGGGGAGCTGTTTTTT.

This chain links TRBV5-4 with TRBJ2-7; D not resolved. There are 13 residues in the CDR3. V was shortened by 4 bases and J by 0 bases, with 8 bases between the two germline ends. Per the germline V gene, CDR1 is SGHNT and CDR2 is YYREEE (reference sequence). The CDR3 protein is CASSRGPSYEQYF. The CDR3 DNA sequence: TGTGCCAGCAGCCGCGGACCCTCCTACGAGCAGTACTTC.

This clone was found a few times. The chain links TRBV9 to TRBJ1-1, with D maybe TRBD1 (5 bases). Trimming took 4 bases from V and 1 from J, leaving 8 bases between them. The CDR3 is 13 amino acids. Germline V CDR1 and CDR2: SGDLS, YYNGEE. Here the CDR3 DNA reads TGTGCCAGCAGCCCCAGGGCGAACACTGAAGCTTTCTTT. Protein product: CASSPRANTEAFF.

This clone was counted only a few times. The V gene is TRBV4-1, the J gene TRBJ1-2; tentatively, D is TRBD1 (5 bases). The CDR3 is 15 amino acids. V lost 3 bases and J 4 bases, leaving 15 bases between the germline ends. The germline V gene encodes CDR1 MGHRA and CDR2 YSYEKL. CDR3 bases: TGCGCCAGCAGCCACGCCTCGACAGCGAGCTATGGCTACACCTTC. Its protein product is CASSHASTASYGYTF.

V gene TRBV7-9 combines with J gene TRBJ2-5, with D tentatively TRBD2 (6 bases). Deletions cut 4 bases from V and 5 bases from J, with 17 bases between. The CDR3 extends over 15 amino acids. CDR1 is SEHNR and CDR2 is FQNEAQ in the germline V gene (reference sequence). The CDR3 DNA follows: TGTGCCAGCAGCTCAAGACTAGTGGCTGCGGAGACCCAGTACTTC. Translating it yields CASSSRLVAAETQYF.

This chain uses TRBV5-6 with TRBJ2-5; 7 nucleotides match TRBD1. CDR1 is SGHDT, CDR2 YYEEEE, per germline. This CDR3 is 17 amino acids long. The V gene end was trimmed by 3 bases and the J gene end by 0 bases; junction bases not matched to a gene: 11. The CDR3 DNA follows: TGTGCCAGCAGCTGGACTTCCGGGACAGCGTACCAAGAGACCCAGTACTTC. It codes for CASSWTSGTAYQETQYF. The whole variable domain, remainder taken from reference TRBV5-6 and TRBJ2-5, is DAGVTQSPTHLIKTRGQQVTLRCSPKSGHDTVSWYQQALGQGPQFIFQYYEEEERQRGNFPDRFSGHQFPNYSSELNVNALLLGDSALYLCASSWTSGTAYQETQYFGPGTRLLVL.

This clone was counted between two and nine times. The chain uses TRBV25-1 and TRBJ2-3, with D possibly being TRBD1 (6 bases). Trimming removed 5 bases at V and 0 bases at J, with 12 bases between. Germline CDR1 MGHDK, CDR2 SYGVNS. This CDR3 has 15 residues. The CDR3 loop is CASSMQGLSTDTQYF. Written as DNA, the CDR3 is TGTGCCAGCAGTATGCAGGGGCTAAGCACAGATACGCAGTATTTT.

The chain employs TRBV15 and TRBJ2-7; 7 bases match TRBD1. Unmatched junction bases numbered 8, after V lost 4 bases and J lost 2 bases. This CDR3 is built from 15 residues. In germline, CDR1 is LNHNV, CDR2 YYDKDF (reference sequence). This CDR3 is CATSIRPGQTYEQYF. The CDR3 coding sequence is TGTGCCACCAGCATACGGCCGGGACAGACCTACGAGCAGTACTTC.

V gene TRBV5-6 combines with J gene TRBJ1-5, with 7 bases matching TRBD1. J was trimmed by 6 bases and V by 1 base; bases with no gene match: 7. This CDR3 contains 15 residues. Germline V lookup: CDR1 SGHDT, CDR2 YYEEEE. The CDR3 DNA reads as TGTGCCAGCAGCTTGAGGGGGCCCTCCATTCAGCCCCAGCATTTT. Residues: CASSLRGPSIQPQHF. The full variable domain, completed using reference TRBV5-6 and TRBJ1-5, is DAGVTQSPTHLIKTRGQQVTLRCSPKSGHDTVSWYQQALGQGPQFIFQYYEEEERQRGNFPDRFSGHQFPNYSSELNVNALLLGDSALYLCASSLRGPSIQPQHFGDGTRLSIL.

The V gene is TRBV14, the J gene TRBJ2-7, with 8 bases that match TRBD1. The CDR3 runs 16 residues. Germline values: CDR1 SGHDN, CDR2 FVKESK. V trimming: 3 bases; J trimming: 1 base; junction bases outside the gene matches: 8. CDR3 amino acids: CASSQDSDRGSYEQYF. CDR3 coding DNA: TGTGCCAGCAGCCAGGACTCAGACAGGGGTTCCTACGAGCAGTACTTC.

With respect to this clone: The sample holds other DNA sequences that translate to the same CDR3. The rearrangement links TRBV7-2 to TRBJ2-6, with TRBD1 matching over 7 bases. This CDR3 is 15 amino acids long. Germline CDR1 SGHTA, CDR2 FQGNSA. With V trimmed by 4 bases and J by 0 bases, 0 bases remained unmatched. The CDR3 protein is CASSWDSSGANVLTF. CDR3 in DNA: TGTGCCAGCAGCTGGGACAGCTCTGGGGCCAACGTCCTGACTTTC.

The chain joins TRBV15 to TRBJ2-1, with a possible D match to TRBD1 (6 bases). The V end was cut by 0 bases, the J end by 5 bases, with 11 bases between. Germline V gives CDR1 LNHNV, CDR2 YYDKDF (reference sequence). The CDR3 runs 15 residues. CDR3 protein: CATSRDVRTDNEQFF. CDR3 coding DNA: TGTGCCACCAGCAGAGACGTCCGGACAGACAATGAGCAGTTCTTC.

This clone was observed a few times. The DNA of the CDR3 is TGTGCCAGCAGCACGGGACTAGCGGGAGCGGAGACCCAGTACTTC. Protein sequence: CASSTGLAGAETQYF. V gene TRBV7-2 combines with J gene TRBJ2-5; 14 bases are shared with TRBD2. The CDR3 spans 15 residues. V gave up 5 bases and J gave up 5 bases; unmatched junction bases: 4. Germline values: CDR1 SGHTA, CDR2 FQGNSA.

V and J are TRBV28 and TRBJ1-2; 7 bases agree with TRBD1. This CDR3 contains 13 residues. Germline CDR1 reads MDHEN; CDR2 reads SYDVKM. The J segment lost 6 bases and the V segment lost 2 bases, leaving 3 bases of the junction unmatched. The CDR3 reads CASSLRGQDGYTF. DNA for the CDR3: TGTGCCAGCAGTTTAAGGGGGCAGGATGGCTACACCTTC.

Details on this clone: The same CDR3 arises from other DNA sequences in this sample as well. The rearrangement uses TRBV15 and TRBJ2-3, with TRBD2 matching over 9 bases. This CDR3 has 16 amino acids. Germline V gene data show CDR1 as LNHNV and CDR2 as YYDKDF (reference sequence). The V segment lost 0 bases and the J segment 2 bases; nucleotides outside the gene matches: 3. The CDR3: CATSRDLAGPTDTQYF. The DNA for the CDR3 is TGTGCCACCAGCAGAGACCTAGCGGGACCCACAGATACGCAGTATTTT. Full variable domain (outside the CDR3, taken from reference TRBV15 and TRBJ2-3): DAMVIQNPRYQVTQFGKPVTLSCSQTLNHNVMYWYQQKSSQAPKLLFHYYDKDFNNEADTPDNFQSRRPNTSFCFLDIRSPGLGDTAMYLCATSRDLAGPTDTQYFGPGTRLTVL.

V usage is TRBV2 and J usage is TRBJ2-3; D not resolved. Trimming removed 4 bases from V and 4 bases from J, with 9 bases in between. Germline CDR1 SNHLY, CDR2 FYNNEI. This CDR3 region has 13 residues. CDR3 loop: CASSVSSPDTQYF. CDR3 sequence (DNA): TGTGCCAGCAGTGTGTCTAGTCCAGATACGCAGTATTTT.

This clone turned up a few times. The chain has TRBV27 and TRBJ2-3; 8 nucleotides align to TRBD1. J was trimmed by 4 bases and V by 6 bases; bases with no gene match: 3. This CDR3 is 13 amino acids long. Germline CDR1 MNHEY, CDR2 SMNVEV (reference sequence). This CDR3 is CASRPQGADTQYF. The CDR3 region has the DNA TGTGCCAGCAGACCACAGGGGGCAGATACGCAGTATTTT.

The chain uses TRBV15 and TRBJ2-3; D not certain. Trimming shortened V by 0 bases and J by 6 bases, and 13 bases separated the two germline ends. The CDR3 has 15 amino acids. The germline V gene encodes CDR1 LNHNV and CDR2 YYDKDF (reference sequence). CDR3 in amino acids: CATSRDPNPADTQYF. CDR3 bases: TGTGCCACCAGCAGAGATCCAAATCCGGCGGATACGCAGTATTTT.

The rearrangement links TRBV30 to TRBJ1-5; 8 bases match TRBD1. This CDR3 is built from 15 residues. With V trimmed by 2 bases and J by 6 bases, 9 bases remained unmatched. The germline CDR1 and CDR2 sequences are GTSNPN and SVGIG (reference sequence). DNA for the CDR3: TGTGCCTGGAGTAACGACAGGGGCCCCGGTCAGCCCCAGCATTTT. Amino acid sequence: CAWSNDRGPGQPQHF.

The CDR3 DNA reads as TGCAGCGAACAACAGGGCCCAGATACGCAGTATTTT. The encoded protein is CSEQQGPDTQYF. V and J are TRBV29-1 and TRBJ2-3, with D perhaps matching TRBD1 (6 bases). There are 12 residues in the CDR3. The V end lost 7 bases, the J end lost 4 bases, and 12 bases lay between the germline ends. The germline gives CDR1 SQVTM, CDR2 ANQGSEA.

This clone was observed a few times. The chain couples TRBV10-3 to TRBJ2-7; D perhaps matches TRBD1 (5 bases). This CDR3 spans 12 amino acids. The germline gives CDR1 ENHRY, CDR2 SYGVKD. V lost 0 bases to trimming and J lost 5 bases, with 5 bases between them. The CDR3 reads CAISESTDEQYF. Here the CDR3 DNA reads TGTGCCATCAGTGAGTCGACAGACGAGCAGTACTTC.

The chain uses TRBV7-2 and TRBJ2-2; D uncertain. CDR1 is SGHTA and CDR2 is FQGNSA in the germline V gene. CDR3 size: 14 residues. V lost 3 bases and J lost 7, with 12 bases in between. This CDR3 reads CASSFVSSGGELFF. Here the CDR3 DNA reads TGTGCCAGCAGCTTCGTTAGCTCAGGCGGGGAGCTGTTTTTT. The full variable domain, rest sourced from reference TRBV7-2 and TRBJ2-2, is GAGVSQSPSNKVTEKGKDVELRCDPISGHTALYWYRQSLGQGLEFLIYFQGNSAPDKSGLPSDRFSAERTGGSVSTLTIQRTQQEDSAVYLCASSFVSSGGELFFGEGSRLTVL.

The chain couples TRBV9 to TRBJ2-2; D might be TRBD2 (6 bases). This CDR3 has 17 residues. Germline V gene sequence: CDR1 SGDLS, CDR2 YYNGEE. V dropped 4 bases and J dropped 4 bases, with 20 bases sitting between them. Here the CDR3 reads CASSQHKGLGGTGELFF. CDR3 in DNA: TGTGCCAGCAGCCAACACAAGGGGCTGGGGGGCACCGGGGAGCTGTTTTTT.

V usage is TRBV7-6 and J usage is TRBJ2-2, with D uncertain. The CDR3 covers 13 residues. Per germline, CDR1 SGHVS and CDR2 FNYEAQ. The V end was cut by 1 base, the J end by 4 bases, with 4 bases between. In DNA, the CDR3 is TGTGCCAGCAGCTTAGTAGCCACCGGGGAGCTGTTTTTT. Residues: CASSLVATGELFF.

This clone was picked up a small number of times. The V call is TRBV30, the J call TRBJ2-1; perhaps TRBD2 as D (5 bases). V lost 2 bases to trimming and J lost 9 bases, with 17 bases between them. There are 14 residues in the CDR3. Germline CDR1 and CDR2: GTSNPN and SVGIG (reference sequence). The CDR3 coding sequence is TGTGCCTGGAGTCCGAGGGCCTTCTCGGGTGAGCAGTTCTTC. Translating gives CAWSPRAFSGEQFF.

The chain joins TRBV25-1 to TRBJ1-5; D is undetermined. V lost 6 bases, J lost 6 bases, and 15 bases lay in between. The germline V gene has CDR1 MGHDK and CDR2 SYGVNS. The CDR3 loop spans 14 amino acids. The CDR3 region has the DNA TGTGCCAGCAGAATTTGGTCTTCAATTCAGCCCCAGCATTTT. This translates into CASRIWSSIQPQHF.